What follows describes a single TCR beta chain. Its target antigen remains unknown. No quality values exist for individual bases; no much larger clone is one base distant. The data were obtained in a study of identifying expanded T cells in peripheral blood (dated by TCRdb to between 2017 and 2020). With respect to the entire study: Technical replicates were generated by sequencing separate aliquots of the same genomic DNA pool, and four replicates were compared pairwise.

The CDR1 and CDR2 encoded by the germline V gene are MGHRA and YSYEKL. Cut back by 1 base and 6 bases, the V and J ends lie 3 bases apart. The CDR3, cysteine through phenylalanine, is 11 amino acids long. CDR3 DNA is the only sequence kept; it has 33 bases, read in frame from the first base. No immune events, such as infections, were documented for the healthy donors during the collection period. Time-dependent variance in a beta-binomial model of T-cell clone differential abundance was calibrated using healthy-donor blood repertoires as a training cohort. The training cohort was composed of roughly ten healthy donors, 3 female and 7 male. The donors were between roughly 25 and 70 years old, with an average age of roughly 43 years. Whole blood, obtained from a commercial supplier, was collected from each healthy donor at three time points spaced about 2 weeks apart. For immunosequencing, genomic DNA was extracted from unsorted whole blood.

The study at large found these results: It was expected by the authors that biological variance in healthy repertoires might increase further over much longer intervals, such as months to years. The beta-binomial model significantly reduced the number of clones called differentially abundant and the false-positive rate across all healthy-donor time intervals. Approximately 1.2 differentially abundant clones were flagged by the binomial model between technical replicates, whereas about 15 and 19 were flagged over about two weeks and four weeks, respectively. For all healthy donors, the variance in clone template counts between roughly 2-week samples rose significantly as total template count increased.

The immunoSEQ Assay, which relies on bias-controlled multiplex PCR amplification of genomic DNA, was used to profile TCRbeta CDR3 regions. Regarding the original processing steps: To quantify the absolute abundance of each unique TCRbeta CDR3 region, the sequences were collapsed and filtered. Differential abundance was tested with two models: a binomial (Fisher-equivalent) model and a beta-binomial model that adds time-dependent variance fitted from healthy donors. Clones with fewer than 5 combined templates were excluded, and clones with Benjamini-Hochberg FDR below 0.01 were called differentially abundant. The form v = (b*log(k)+a)^2 was used to model beta-binomial variance as a function of total template count across the two samples. The immuneACCESS repertoire file appears here via TCRdb, limited to in-frame rearrangements. These files lack a portion of the clones; in checked studies, under half of the deficit traces to unresolved V genes, and the cause of the others is not known. The V and J calls and clone size come from that table; D and trimming were worked out from the DNA. For this sample there are approximately 100,000 clones; 87% appear just once. The ten largest account for about a sixth of the sample.

The V and J genes are TRBV4-1 and TRBJ1-1, with the D gene uncertain. This TCR was recovered from a person aged 18 to 70 in good health. Sequenced: blood. The CDR3 corresponds to CASSQGAEAFF. The DNA sequence is TGCGCCAGCAGCCAAGGGGCTGAAGCTTTCTTT.